Below are 30 T cell receptor beta chains sequenced from a single sample in a study of cytomegalovirus exposure and HLA in healthy donors. It was with 60 Vbeta and 13 Jbeta primers that the PCR ran. The repertoire was sequenced with immunoSEQ multiplex PCR; TCRdb's copy has only in-frame clones and lacks some. The profile shows some 150,000 clones, approximately 64% of them singletons. Sequencing input: PBMCs. All receptors derive from a woman between 40 and 55 years old in good health and CMV-seronegative.

This rearrangement joins TRBV7-9 to TRBJ2-7, with 9 bases aligning to TRBD2. Germline CDR1 is SEHNR and CDR2 is FQNEAQ (reference sequence). V was clipped by 3 bases and J by 4 bases; unmatched bases: 7. The CDR3 covers 15 residues. CDR3 in amino acids: CASSLAGGPTYEQYF. CDR3 coding DNA: TGTGCCAGCAGCTTGGCGGGGGGGCCGACATACGAGCAGTACTTC.

This clone appeared a few times. J is TRBJ1-2 and V is TRBV25-1; 7 nucleotides agree with TRBD1. In germline, CDR1 is MGHDK, CDR2 SYGVNS. The CDR3 is 14 amino acids. Trimming cost V 4 bases and J 8 bases; bases outside gene matches: 10. The CDR3 nucleotides are TGTGCCAGCAGTGGAAGGGGGACAGAAGGAGGCTACACCTTC. This encodes CASSGRGTEGGYTF.

This chain uses TRBV21-1 with TRBJ1-1; the D segment call TRBD1 is taken from the table without a DNA check. TRBV21-1 is deemed a pseudogene. This CDR3 is 16 amino acids long. CDR3 bases: TGTGCCAGCAGCAAAGCCGACAGGGGAATGAACACTGAAGCTTTCTTT. Translated: CASSKADRGMNTEAFF.

This clone was seen only a few times. V gene TRBV9 combines with J gene TRBJ1-5; 8 nucleotides agree with TRBD1. The V segment lost 4 bases and the J segment 6 bases; nucleotides outside the gene matches: 6. CDR3 size: 14 residues. Germline V CDR1 and CDR2: SGDLS, YYNGEE. The CDR3 bases are TGTGCCAGCAGCCCGGGCCAGGGGGCTCAGCCCCAGCATTTT. Protein sequence: CASSPGQGAQPQHF.

The chain couples TRBV5-1 to TRBJ2-2, with D uncertain. Germline V gives CDR1 SGHRS, CDR2 YFSETQ. V gave up 0 bases and J gave up 0 bases, with 12 bases separating them. This CDR3 has 17 residues. CDR3 region: CASSLALDKANTGELFF. CDR3 nucleotide sequence: TGCGCCAGCAGCTTGGCCCTTGACAAGGCGAACACCGGGGAGCTGTTTTTT.

The CDR3 coding sequence is TGCGCCAGCAGGCAGGGGGTAGAAGCTTTCTTT. Translated, it gives CASRQGVEAFF. The rearrangement uses TRBV5-1 and TRBJ1-1, with TRBD1 matching 7 bases. After removal of 5 bases from V and 8 bases from J, the junction contained 3 bases not matched to a gene. Per germline, CDR1 SGHRS and CDR2 YFSETQ. CDR3 length: 11 residues.

This chain's CDR3 is CASSLGVNTEAFF. The CDR3 region has the DNA TGTGCCAGCAGCTTAGGAGTGAACACTGAAGCTTTCTTT. The chain uses TRBV11-2 and TRBJ1-1; unclear D gene. This CDR3 comprises 13 residues. CDR1 is SGHAT and CDR2 is FQNNGV in the germline V gene. Trimming cost V 1 base and J 0 bases, with 3 bases left between them.

The chain links TRBV15 to TRBJ1-2; no reliable D call. Germline V gene data show CDR1 as LNHNV and CDR2 as YYDKDF (reference sequence). V was pared by 1 base and J by 8 bases, with 17 bases between. The CDR3 totals 15 residues. In nucleotides, the CDR3 is TGTGCCACCAGCAGAGCGCTCACTGTAACGGGGGGCTACACCTTC. It codes for CATSRALTVTGGYTF.

The V gene is TRBV28, the J gene TRBJ1-2; D not certain. The length of the CDR3 is 11 residues. The germline V gene encodes CDR1 MDHEN and CDR2 SYDVKM. The V gene lost 5 bases and the J gene lost 8 bases, with 9 bases spanning the gap. CDR3: CASSAHLGYTF. CDR3 nucleotides: TGTGCCAGCAGTGCCCACCTAGGCTACACCTTC.

This sequence joins TRBV30 and TRBJ2-7; 9 bases fit TRBD2. The junction had 2 bases not matched to a gene; V was cut back by 2 bases and J by 3 bases. The germline gives CDR1 GTSNPN, CDR2 SVGIG (reference sequence). The CDR3 has 13 amino acids. The CDR3 is CAWSLAGSYEQYF. The CDR3 bases are TGTGCCTGGAGTCTAGCGGGGAGCTACGAGCAGTACTTC.

This clone was observed a few times. The V call is TRBV30, the J call TRBJ1-1; weak D call: TRBD1 (5 bases). The germline gives CDR1 GTSNPN, CDR2 SVGIG (reference sequence). CDR3 length equals 12 residues. V dropped 4 bases and J dropped 0 bases, with 6 bases sitting between them. The CDR3 DNA reads as TGTGCCTGGACAGGGATGAACACTGAAGCTTTCTTT. Translated: CAWTGMNTEAFF.

This clone was seen more than once but under ten times. J is TRBJ1-1 and V is TRBV10-3; D is possibly TRBD1 (6 bases). This CDR3 is 11 amino acids long. The V gene lost 10 bases and the J gene lost 5 bases, with 11 bases spanning the gap. Germline values: CDR1 ENHRY, CDR2 SYGVKD. This CDR3 reads CATGTPTEAFF. The CDR3 DNA follows: TGTGCCACCGGGACACCAACTGAAGCTTTCTTT.

This chain links TRBV5-5 with TRBJ2-2; TRBD2 is a possible D gene (5 bases). Germline CDR1 is SGHKS and CDR2 is YYEKEE (reference sequence). V was shortened by 0 bases and J by 3 bases, with 12 bases between the two germline ends. This CDR3 is built from 16 residues. This CDR3 reads CASSLGLAGHTGELFF. The CDR3 nucleotides read TGTGCCAGCAGCTTGGGGCTAGCAGGACACACCGGGGAGCTGTTTTTT.

The chain carries TRBV27 and TRBJ1-6, with TRBD1 matching 7 bases. The J segment lost 0 bases and the V segment lost 5 bases, leaving 7 bases of the junction unmatched. CDR1 and CDR2 (germline): MNHEY, SMNVEV (reference sequence). CDR3 length equals 17 residues. CDR3 nucleotide sequence: TGTGCCAGCAGTAGGGACAGCCTGAGCTCCTATAATTCACCCCTCCACTTT. It encodes CASSRDSLSSYNSPLHF.

In its sample, this clone was seen a few times. The V gene is TRBV19, the J gene TRBJ2-1; maybe TRBD1 (5 bases). The germline gives CDR1 LNHDA, CDR2 SQIVND (reference sequence). The CDR3 is made up of 15 amino acids. The V end lost 3 bases, the J end lost 1 base, and 10 bases lay between the germline ends. For the CDR3, the DNA is TGTGCCAGTAGTATTACAGGTATATCCTACAATGAGCAGTTCTTC. Translating gives CASSITGISYNEQFF. Supplemented by reference TRBV19 and TRBJ2-1, the full variable domain reads DGGITQSPKYLFRKEGQNVTLSCEQNLNHDAMYWYRQDPGQGLRLIYYSQIVNDFQKGDIAEGYSVSREKKESFPLTVTSAQKNPTAFYLCASSITGISYNEQFFGPGTRLTVL.

This clone was seen just once. The chain uses TRBV27 and TRBJ2-7; D might be TRBD2 (5 bases). Looked up from germline, CDR1 is MNHEY and CDR2 is SMNVEV (reference sequence). Trimming removed 5 bases from V and 2 bases from J, with 16 bases in between. The CDR3 consists of 15 residues. For the CDR3, the DNA is TGTGCCAGCAGTGTCACCCGGGGAAGCACCTACGAGCAGTACTTC. This translates into CASSVTRGSTYEQYF.

The genes are TRBV7-9 and TRBJ2-4, with a possible D match to TRBD2 (5 bases). CDR3 size: 16 residues. Trimming stripped 5 bases from V and 0 bases from J, with 14 bases between. Germline CDR1 SEHNR, CDR2 FQNEAQ (reference sequence). The CDR3 DNA follows: TGTGCCAGCAGCGCCAAAGTAGGACTAGCCAAAAACATTCAGTACTTC. It is translated as CASSAKVGLAKNIQYF.

V is TRBV19 and J is TRBJ1-5; tentatively, D is TRBD1 (6 bases). The CDR3 spans 15 residues. The V end lost 5 bases, the J end lost 0 bases, and 11 bases lay between the germline ends. CDR1 and CDR2 from the germline V gene are LNHDA and SQIVND (reference sequence). CDR3 nucleotides: TGTGCCAGTAGTTACCAACAGGGTAGCAATCAGCCCCAGCATTTT. Its translation: CASSYQQGSNQPQHF.

The chain recombines TRBV4-2 with TRBJ2-2; D is perhaps TRBD2 (7 bases). The germline gives CDR1 LGHNA, CDR2 YNFKEQ. V was pared by 4 bases and J by 3 bases, with 12 bases between. This CDR3 contains 15 residues. The chain's CDR3 is CASSLWEGDTGELFF. The CDR3 DNA follows: TGTGCCAGCAGCCTCTGGGAGGGGGACACCGGGGAGCTGTTTTTT.

The gene calls are TRBV2 and TRBJ1-1; 11 nucleotides agree with TRBD1. CDR1 SNHLY and CDR2 FYNNEI come from the germline V gene. J was trimmed by 4 bases and V by 8 bases; bases with no gene match: 6. The CDR3 covers 14 residues. Here the CDR3 DNA reads TGTGCCAGCTCGGACAGGGGGCGAGGCACTGAAGCTTTCTTT. Protein product: CASSDRGRGTEAFF.

The V and J genes are TRBV4-1 and TRBJ1-6; 7 bases are shared with TRBD1. Germline CDR1 MGHRA, CDR2 YSYEKL. With 4 bases clipped from V and 5 bases from J, the junction kept 5 bases outside the gene matches. This CDR3 has 15 residues. Written as DNA, the CDR3 is TGCGCCAGCAGCCCAGGACAGGCAAATAATTCACCCCTCCACTTT. Amino acids: CASSPGQANNSPLHF.

The sample holds a few counts of this clone. The genes are TRBV11-2 and TRBJ2-3; TRBD1 might be the D (5 bases). V lost 2 bases and J 0 bases, leaving 6 bases between the germline ends. The CDR3 is 14 residues long. Germline values: CDR1 SGHAT, CDR2 FQNNGV. The CDR3 protein is CASSLRQSTDTQYF. The CDR3 coding sequence is TGTGCCAGCAGCTTAAGACAGAGCACAGATACGCAGTATTTT.

The chain joins TRBV5-4 to TRBJ1-2, with TRBD1 matching 7 bases. The germline V gene has CDR1 SGHNT and CDR2 YYREEE (reference sequence). J was trimmed by 6 bases and V by 0 bases; bases with no gene match: 5. The CDR3 length is 14 residues. CDR3 residues: CASSLEGAQNGYTF. The CDR3 nucleotides read TGTGCCAGCAGCTTGGAGGGGGCGCAGAATGGCTACACCTTC.

This rearrangement joins TRBV18 to TRBJ2-2, with D possibly TRBD1 on 6 matching bases. CDR1 KGHSH and CDR2 LQKENI come from the germline V gene. V was cut by 5 bases and J by 6 bases, with 16 bases left in between. This CDR3 has 15 residues. The DNA of the CDR3 is TGTGCCAGCTCATGGGACATCTTAACTTCCGGGGAGCTGTTTTTT. Protein: CASSWDILTSGELFF.

This chain joins TRBV13 and TRBJ1-1; 9 bases are shared with TRBD1. CDR1 and CDR2 (germline): PRHDT, FYEKMQ (reference sequence). Germline trimming cut 6 bases from V and 0 bases from J; bases unmatched to any gene: 5. The CDR3 totals 15 residues. The CDR3 DNA reads as TGTGCCAGCAGGAACAGGGGGCTCGTGAACACTGAAGCTTTCTTT. It codes for CASRNRGLVNTEAFF.

J is TRBJ1-1 and V is TRBV11-2; perhaps TRBD1 as D (6 bases). V dropped 4 bases and J dropped 8 bases, with 11 bases sitting between them. Germline CDR1 and CDR2: SGHAT and FQNNGV. The CDR3 extends over 12 amino acids. CDR3 bases: TGTGCCAGCAGCTGGGGGCAGGAAGAAGCTTTCTTT. Its translation: CASSWGQEEAFF.

The J gene is TRBJ1-1, the V gene TRBV10-1; D perhaps matches TRBD1 (5 bases). Germline assignment: CDR1 WNHNN and CDR2 SYGVQD (reference sequence). The ends were cut back, 0 bases at V and 1 base at J, with 9 bases in the middle. There are 15 residues in the CDR3. CDR3 nucleotide sequence: TGCGCCAGCAGTGAGTCGGTTGGACAGAACACTGAAGCTTTCTTT. It codes for CASSESVGQNTEAFF.

The V gene is TRBV7-8, the J gene TRBJ1-1; a weak D match, TRBD1 (6 bases). Germline V lookup: CDR1 SGHVS, CDR2 FQNEAQ. The CDR3 contains 18 residues. V dropped 2 bases and J dropped 1 base, with 20 bases sitting between them. The CDR3 nucleotides are TGTGCCAGCAGCTTAAGGGGGTCCGGGGTACGCAAGAACACTGAAGCTTTCTTT. As protein: CASSLRGSGVRKNTEAFF.

V usage is TRBV27 and J usage is TRBJ1-1; the D is unclear. Trimming removed 3 bases at V and 1 base at J, with 15 bases between. This CDR3 region has 16 residues. Germline CDR1 MNHEY, CDR2 SMNVEV (reference sequence). Written as DNA, the CDR3 is TGTGCCAGCAGTTTCTCCCTTCGACTGGGGAACACTGAAGCTTTCTTT. The encoded protein is CASSFSLRLGNTEAFF.

This chain connects TRBV10-1 to TRBJ2-1; maybe TRBD1 (6 bases). The CDR3 loop spans 14 amino acids. V lost 8 bases and J 5 bases, leaving 16 bases between the germline ends. Germline V gives CDR1 WNHNN, CDR2 SYGVQD (reference sequence). The CDR3 nucleotides are TGCGCCAGCGCCCGGACAGCATGGGACAATGAGCAGTTCTTC. It specifies CASARTAWDNEQFF.